This TCR beta chain was identified in a study of CD8 T cells in ankylosing spondylitis. Study-level points and caveats: A motif of 8 or 9 highly homologous TCR beta variants was seen as apparently characteristic of ankylosing spondylitis blood. Disease-linked clones bore a CD8+ phenotype, appearing relatively rarely in peripheral blood.

This CDR3 region has 14 residues. The J segment lost 4 bases and the V segment lost 5 bases, leaving 10 bases of the junction unmatched. Germline CDR1 and CDR2: DFQATT and SNEGSKA (reference sequence). This clonotype was detected ten times or more. Its antigen is unidentified. TCRdb recomputed calls from the 5' RACE reads with MiXCR, one row per CDR3 protein. The table includes roughly 180,000 distinct CDR3 sequences, under 14% detected once. The TCR comes from a male donor with ankylosing spondylitis or in good health (not recorded which). The rearrangement links TRBV20-1 to TRBJ1-2; 7 nucleotides agree with TRBD1. Sequenced input: blood, either unsorted or a sorted T cell fraction (not recorded which). The CDR3 DNA sequence: TGCAGTGCTTATTACAGGGGATTTGTCTATGGCTACACCTTC. Its translation is CSAYYRGFVYGYTF.